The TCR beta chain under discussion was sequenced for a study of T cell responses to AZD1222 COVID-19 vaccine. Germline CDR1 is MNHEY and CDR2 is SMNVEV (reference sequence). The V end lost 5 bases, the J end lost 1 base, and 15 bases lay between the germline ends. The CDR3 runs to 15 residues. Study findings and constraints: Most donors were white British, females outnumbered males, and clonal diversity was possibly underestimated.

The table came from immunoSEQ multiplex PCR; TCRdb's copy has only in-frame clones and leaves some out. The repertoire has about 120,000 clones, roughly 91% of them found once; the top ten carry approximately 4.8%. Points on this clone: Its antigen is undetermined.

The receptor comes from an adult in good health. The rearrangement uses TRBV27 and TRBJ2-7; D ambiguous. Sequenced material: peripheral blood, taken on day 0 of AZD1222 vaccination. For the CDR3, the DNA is TGTGCCAGCAGTCCTTATATGCAAACATCCTACGAGCAGTACTTC. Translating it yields CASSPYMQTSYEQYF.